What follows are 9 T cell receptor beta chains derived from one specimen sequenced in a study of human T cells and chemical hapten exposure. Time point denoted: pre-sensitization, week 0. The treatment denotes: therapeutic diphenylcyclopropenone sensitization with weekly scalp DPC. MiXCR, run by TCRdb on the RACE reads, gives a single entry per CDR3 protein. The sample lists approximately 100,000 distinct CDR3 sequences; roughly 8.8% were seen once. The sample was whole blood, taken in connection with sensitization to the hapten diphenylcyclopropenone (DPC). The receptors originated from a middle-aged woman with alopecia areata. Some clones in this sample may be carry-over from other donors' samples.

This chain links TRBV21-1 with TRBJ1-6; TRBD1 is taken as the D call from the table, unchecked against the DNA. TRBV21-1 is shown as a pseudogene. CDR3 length equals 11 residues. Written as DNA, the CDR3 is TGTGCCACCAAGATAACCGGGACAGTCCACTTT. The encoded protein is CATKITGTVHF.

Worth noting for this clonotype: This may arise from a read error, as a much more abundant clone is one base away. The genes are TRBV15 and TRBJ1-1; 9 positions match TRBD1. CDR1 LNHNV and CDR2 YYDKDF come from the germline V gene (reference sequence). The CDR3 sequence is 14 residues long. CDR3 amino acids: CATAPGQGNTEALF. CDR3 nucleotides: TGTGCCACCGCCCCTGGACAGGGGAACACTGAAGCTCTCTTT.

The chain is built from TRBV7-2 and TRBJ2-7; D is possibly TRBD2 (5 bases). From germline, CDR1 is SGHTA and CDR2 FQGNSA. The CDR3 contains 17 residues. Trimming left V 5 bases short and J 2 bases short, with 22 bases between. CDR3 in amino acids: CASSRSSGGRAPYEQYF. The CDR3 DNA is TGTGCCAGCAGCCGATCGTCGGGTGGGCGGGCACCCTACGAGCAGTACTTC.

This clonotype appeared many times. The chain has TRBV11-1 and TRBJ2-5; D might be TRBD2 (5 bases). The V gene lost 6 bases and the J gene lost 3 bases, with 8 bases spanning the gap. Germline lookup yields CDR1 SGHAT and CDR2 FQDESV (reference sequence). The CDR3 contains 12 residues. CDR3 sequence: CASSLEEETQYF. CDR3 in DNA: TGTGCCAGCAGTCTGGAGGAAGAGACCCAGTACTTC.

This clonotype has a count of ten or more. This chain uses TRBV20-1 with TRBJ1-2, with D tentatively TRBD1 (5 bases). The CDR3 has 9 amino acids. The germline V and J ends were trimmed by 5 bases and 9 bases, with 7 bases remaining between them. From germline, CDR1 is DFQATT and CDR2 SNEGSKA (reference sequence). CDR3 region: CSAGGSYTF. The CDR3 coding sequence is TGCAGTGCTGGGGGTAGCTACACCTTC.

This clonotype has ten or more counts. The V gene is TRBV21-1, the J gene TRBJ2-5; the table's D call TRBD1 went unverified against the DNA. TRBV21-1 is tagged as a pseudogene. The CDR3 spans 15 residues. CDR3 nucleotide sequence: TGTGCCAGCCCTGGGTGGAGACAGACTCAAGAGACCCAGTACTTC. Amino acid sequence: CASPGWRQTQETQYF.

The chain has TRBV4-2 and TRBJ1-2, with D unresolved. The CDR3 totals 13 residues. CDR1 LGHNA and CDR2 YNFKEQ come from the germline V gene. Trimming pared 1 base from V and 5 bases from J, leaving 8 bases between. This CDR3 reads CASSQVERYGYTF. The CDR3 DNA sequence: TGTGCCAGCAGCCAAGTCGAGCGGTATGGCTACACCTTC.

This clonotype was seen repeatedly, ten times or more. The chain has TRBV5-6 and TRBJ1-1; D unresolved. The V end was cut by 4 bases, the J end by 2 bases, with 15 bases between. Germline assignment: CDR1 SGHDT and CDR2 YYEEEE. This CDR3 is built from 15 residues. The CDR3 nucleotides read TGTGCCAGCAGCCTCAGGTCAGGCCGCAACACTGAAGCTTTCTTT. It encodes CASSLRSGRNTEAFF.

This chain connects TRBV7-2 to TRBJ1-1, with 8 bases fitting TRBD1. The CDR3 extends over 15 amino acids. CDR1 SGHTA and CDR2 FQGNSA come from the germline V gene. V dropped 5 bases and J dropped 4; count of bases not matched to a gene: 9. CDR3 sequence (DNA): TGTGCCAGCAGCACCCGACAGGGGAGGATCACTGAAGCTTTCTTT. It yields the protein CASSTRQGRITEAFF.